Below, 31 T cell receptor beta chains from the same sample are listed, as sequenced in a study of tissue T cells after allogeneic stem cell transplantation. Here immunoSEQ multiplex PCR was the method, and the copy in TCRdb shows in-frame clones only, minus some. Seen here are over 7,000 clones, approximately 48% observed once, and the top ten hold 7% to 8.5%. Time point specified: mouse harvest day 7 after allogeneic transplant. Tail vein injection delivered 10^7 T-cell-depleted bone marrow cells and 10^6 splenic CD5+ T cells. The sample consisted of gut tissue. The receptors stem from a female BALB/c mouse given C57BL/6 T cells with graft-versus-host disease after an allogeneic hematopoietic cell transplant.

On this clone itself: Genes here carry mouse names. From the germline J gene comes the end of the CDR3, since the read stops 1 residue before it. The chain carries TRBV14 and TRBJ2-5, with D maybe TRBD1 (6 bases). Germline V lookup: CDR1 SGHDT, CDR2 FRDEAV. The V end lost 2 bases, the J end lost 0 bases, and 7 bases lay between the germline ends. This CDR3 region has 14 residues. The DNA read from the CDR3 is TGTGCCAGCAGTTTGGACAGTAACCAAGACACCCAGTAC. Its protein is CASSLDSNQDTQY. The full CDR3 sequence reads CASSLDSNQDTQYF.

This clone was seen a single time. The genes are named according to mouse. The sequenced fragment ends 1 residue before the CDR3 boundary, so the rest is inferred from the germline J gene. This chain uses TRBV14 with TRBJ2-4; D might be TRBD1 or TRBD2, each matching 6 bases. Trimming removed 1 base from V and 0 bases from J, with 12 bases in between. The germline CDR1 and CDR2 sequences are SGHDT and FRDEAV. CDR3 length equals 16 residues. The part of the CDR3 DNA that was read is TGTGCCAGCAGTTTCCTCGGGGGCCCTAGTCAAAACACCTTGTAC. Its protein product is CASSFLGGPSQNTLY. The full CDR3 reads CASSFLGGPSQNTLYF.

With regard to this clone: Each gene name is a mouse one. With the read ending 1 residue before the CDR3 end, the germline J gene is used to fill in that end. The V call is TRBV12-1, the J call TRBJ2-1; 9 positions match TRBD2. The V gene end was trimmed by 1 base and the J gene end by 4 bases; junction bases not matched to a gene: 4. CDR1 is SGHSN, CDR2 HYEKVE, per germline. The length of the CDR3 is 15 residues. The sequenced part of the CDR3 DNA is TGTGCCAGCTCTCTTCTGGGGGGGGTTTATGCTGAGCAGTTC. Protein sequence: CASSLLGGVYAEQF. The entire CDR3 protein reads CASSLLGGVYAEQFF.

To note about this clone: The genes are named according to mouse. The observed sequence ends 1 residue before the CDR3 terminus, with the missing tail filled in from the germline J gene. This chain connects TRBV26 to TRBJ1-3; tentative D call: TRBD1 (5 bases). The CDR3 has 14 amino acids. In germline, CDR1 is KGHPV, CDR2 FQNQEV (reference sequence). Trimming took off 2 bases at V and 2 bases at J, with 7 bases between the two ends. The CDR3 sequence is CASSLEGPGNTLYF. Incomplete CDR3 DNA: TGTGCCAGCAGTCTGGAGGGACCTGGAAATACGCTCTAT. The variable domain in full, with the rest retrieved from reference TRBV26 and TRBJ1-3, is NSKVIQTPRYLVKGQGQKAKMRCIPEKGHPVVFWYQQNKNNEFKFLINFQNQEVLQQIDMTEKRFSAECPSNSPCSLEIQSSEAGDSALYLCASSLEGPGNTLYFGEGSRLIVV.

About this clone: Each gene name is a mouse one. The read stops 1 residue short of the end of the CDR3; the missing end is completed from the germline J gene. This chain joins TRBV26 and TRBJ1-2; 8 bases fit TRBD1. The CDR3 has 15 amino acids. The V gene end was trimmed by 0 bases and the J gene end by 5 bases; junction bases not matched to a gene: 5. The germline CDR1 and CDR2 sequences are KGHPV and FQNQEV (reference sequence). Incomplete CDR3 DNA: TGTGCCAGCAGTCTGTCCTCAGGGGGCGGGTCCGACTACACC. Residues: CASSLSSGGGSDYT. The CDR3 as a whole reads CASSLSSGGGSDYTF.

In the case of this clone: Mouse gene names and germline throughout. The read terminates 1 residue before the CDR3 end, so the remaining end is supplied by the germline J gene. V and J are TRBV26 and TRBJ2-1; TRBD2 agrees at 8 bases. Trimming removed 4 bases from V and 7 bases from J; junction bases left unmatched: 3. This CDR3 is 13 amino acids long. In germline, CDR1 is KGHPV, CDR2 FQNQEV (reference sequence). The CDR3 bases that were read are TGTGCCAGCAGTCAAACTGGGGGAGCTGAGCAGTTC. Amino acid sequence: CASSQTGGAEQF. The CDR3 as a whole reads CASSQTGGAEQFF.

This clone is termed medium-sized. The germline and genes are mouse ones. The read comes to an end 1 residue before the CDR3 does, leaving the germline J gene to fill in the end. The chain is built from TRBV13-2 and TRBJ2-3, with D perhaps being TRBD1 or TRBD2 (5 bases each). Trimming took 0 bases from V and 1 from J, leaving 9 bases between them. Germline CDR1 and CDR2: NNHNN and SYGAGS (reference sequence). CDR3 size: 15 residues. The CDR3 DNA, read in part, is TGTGCCAGCGGTGATGGGGGGAGGGGTGCAGAAACGCTGTAT. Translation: CASGDGGRGAETLY. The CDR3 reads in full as CASGDGGRGAETLYF.

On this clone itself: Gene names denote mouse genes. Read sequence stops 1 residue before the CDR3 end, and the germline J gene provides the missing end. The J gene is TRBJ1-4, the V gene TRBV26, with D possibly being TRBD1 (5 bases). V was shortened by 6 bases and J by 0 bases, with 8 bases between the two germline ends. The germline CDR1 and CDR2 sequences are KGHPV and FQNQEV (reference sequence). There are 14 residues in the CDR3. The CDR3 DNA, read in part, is TGTGCCAGCAGGCGGACAATTTCCAACGAAAGATTATTT. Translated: CASRRTISNERLF. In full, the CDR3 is CASRRTISNERLFF.

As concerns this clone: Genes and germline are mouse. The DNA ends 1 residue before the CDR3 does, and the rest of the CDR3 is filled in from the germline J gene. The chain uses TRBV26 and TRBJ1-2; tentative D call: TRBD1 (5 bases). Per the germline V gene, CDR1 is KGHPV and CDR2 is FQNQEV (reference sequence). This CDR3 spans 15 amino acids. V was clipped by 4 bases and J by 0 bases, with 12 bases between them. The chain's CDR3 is CASSPLSGANSDYTF. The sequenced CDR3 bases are TGTGCCAGCAGTCCTCTGTCGGGGGCAAACTCCGACTACACC.

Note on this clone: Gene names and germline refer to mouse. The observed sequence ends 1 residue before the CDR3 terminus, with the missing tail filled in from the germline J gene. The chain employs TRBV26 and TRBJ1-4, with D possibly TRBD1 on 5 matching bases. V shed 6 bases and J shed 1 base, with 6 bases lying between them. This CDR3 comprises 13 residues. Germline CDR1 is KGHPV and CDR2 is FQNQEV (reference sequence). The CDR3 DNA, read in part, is TGTGCCAGCAGGGACAATTCCAACGAAAGATTATTT. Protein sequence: CASRDNSNERLF. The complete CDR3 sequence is CASRDNSNERLFF.

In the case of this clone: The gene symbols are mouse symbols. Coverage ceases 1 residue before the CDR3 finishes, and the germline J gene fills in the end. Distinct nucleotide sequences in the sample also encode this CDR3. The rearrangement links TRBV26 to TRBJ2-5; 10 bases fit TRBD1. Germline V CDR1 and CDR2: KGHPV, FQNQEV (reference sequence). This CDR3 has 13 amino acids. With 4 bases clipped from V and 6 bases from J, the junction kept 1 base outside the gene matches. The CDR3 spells CASSRDRGDTQYF. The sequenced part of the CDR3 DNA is TGTGCCAGCAGTCGGGACAGGGGTGACACCCAGTAC. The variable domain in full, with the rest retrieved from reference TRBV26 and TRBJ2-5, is NSKVIQTPRYLVKGQGQKAKMRCIPEKGHPVVFWYQQNKNNEFKFLINFQNQEVLQQIDMTEKRFSAECPSNSPCSLEIQSSEAGDSALYLCASSRDRGDTQYFGPGTRLLVL.

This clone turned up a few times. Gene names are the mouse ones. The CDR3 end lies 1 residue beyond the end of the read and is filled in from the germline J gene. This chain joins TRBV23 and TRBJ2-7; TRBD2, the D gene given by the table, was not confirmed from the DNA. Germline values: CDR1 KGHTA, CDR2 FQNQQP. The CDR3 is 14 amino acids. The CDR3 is CSSSLRDWGYEQYF. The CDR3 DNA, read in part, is TGCTCCAGCAGTCTTCGGGACTGGGGGTATGAACAGTAC.

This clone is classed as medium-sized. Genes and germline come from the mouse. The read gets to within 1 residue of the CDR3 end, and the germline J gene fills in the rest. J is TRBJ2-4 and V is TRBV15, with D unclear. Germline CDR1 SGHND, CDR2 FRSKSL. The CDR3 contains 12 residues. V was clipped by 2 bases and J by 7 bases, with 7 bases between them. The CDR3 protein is CASSLNSYTLYF. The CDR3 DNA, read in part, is TGTGCCAGCAGTTTAAACAGCTACACCTTGTAC.

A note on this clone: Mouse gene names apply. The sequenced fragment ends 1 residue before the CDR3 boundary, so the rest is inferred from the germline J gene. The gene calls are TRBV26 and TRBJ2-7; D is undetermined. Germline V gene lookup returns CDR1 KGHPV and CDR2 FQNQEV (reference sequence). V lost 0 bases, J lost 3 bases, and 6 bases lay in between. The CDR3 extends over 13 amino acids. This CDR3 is CASSLSGIYEQYF. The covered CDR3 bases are TGTGCCAGCAGTCTGTCAGGGATCTATGAACAGTAC.

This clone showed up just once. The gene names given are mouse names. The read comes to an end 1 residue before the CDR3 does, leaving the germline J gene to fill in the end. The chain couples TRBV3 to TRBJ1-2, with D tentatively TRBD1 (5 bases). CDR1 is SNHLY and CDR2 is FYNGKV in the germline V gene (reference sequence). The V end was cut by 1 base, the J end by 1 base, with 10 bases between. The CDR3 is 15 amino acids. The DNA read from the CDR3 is TGTGCCAGCAGCTTAGAGGGAAGGGGAAACTCCGACTACACC. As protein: CASSLEGRGNSDYT. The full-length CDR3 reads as CASSLEGRGNSDYTF.

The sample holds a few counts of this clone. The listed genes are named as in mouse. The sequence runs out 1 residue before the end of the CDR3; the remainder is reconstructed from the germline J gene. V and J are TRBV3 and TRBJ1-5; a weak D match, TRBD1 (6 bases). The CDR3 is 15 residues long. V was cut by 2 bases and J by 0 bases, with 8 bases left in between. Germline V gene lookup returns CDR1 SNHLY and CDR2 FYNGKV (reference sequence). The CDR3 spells CASSLYRVNNQAPLF. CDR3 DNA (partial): TGTGCCAGCAGCTTATACAGGGTTAACAACCAGGCTCCGCTT.

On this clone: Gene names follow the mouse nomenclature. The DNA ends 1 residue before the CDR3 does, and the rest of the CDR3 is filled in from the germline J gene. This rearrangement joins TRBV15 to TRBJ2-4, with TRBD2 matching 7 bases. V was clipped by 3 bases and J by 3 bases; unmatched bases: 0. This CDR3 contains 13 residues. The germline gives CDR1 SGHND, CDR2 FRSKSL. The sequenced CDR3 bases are TGTGCCAGCAGTTTCTGGGGGCAAAACACCTTGTAC. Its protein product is CASSFWGQNTLY. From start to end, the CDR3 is CASSFWGQNTLYF. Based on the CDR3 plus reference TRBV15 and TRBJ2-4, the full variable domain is DAGVTQTPRHEVAEKGQTIILKCEPVSGHNDLFWYRQTKIQGLELLSYFRSKSLMEDGGAFKDRFKAEMLNSSFSTLKIQPTEPKDSAVYLCASSFWGQNTLYFGAGTRLSVL.

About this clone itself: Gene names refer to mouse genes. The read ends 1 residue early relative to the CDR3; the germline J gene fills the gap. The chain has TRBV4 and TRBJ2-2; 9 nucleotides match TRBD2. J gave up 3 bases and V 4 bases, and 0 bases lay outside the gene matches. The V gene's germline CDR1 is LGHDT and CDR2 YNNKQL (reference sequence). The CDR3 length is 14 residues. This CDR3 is CASSWTGDTGQLYF. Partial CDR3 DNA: TGTGCCAGCAGCTGGACTGGGGACACCGGGCAGCTCTAC.

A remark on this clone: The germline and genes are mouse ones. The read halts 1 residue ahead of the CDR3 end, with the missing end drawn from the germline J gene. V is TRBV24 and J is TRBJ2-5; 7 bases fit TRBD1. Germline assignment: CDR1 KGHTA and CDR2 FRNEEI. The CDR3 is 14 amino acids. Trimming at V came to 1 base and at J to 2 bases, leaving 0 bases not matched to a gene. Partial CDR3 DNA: TGTGCCAGCAGTCTGTCAGGGGGCCAAGACACCCAGTAC. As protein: CASSLSGGQDTQY. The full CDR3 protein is CASSLSGGQDTQYF.

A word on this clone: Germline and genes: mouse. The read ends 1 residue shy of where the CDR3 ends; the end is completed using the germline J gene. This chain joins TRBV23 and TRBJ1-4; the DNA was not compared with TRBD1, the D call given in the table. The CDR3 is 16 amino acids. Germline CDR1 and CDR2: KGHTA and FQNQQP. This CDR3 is CSSSQSGQGSNERLFF. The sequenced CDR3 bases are TGCTCCAGCAGTCAATCCGGACAGGGTTCCAACGAAAGATTATTT.

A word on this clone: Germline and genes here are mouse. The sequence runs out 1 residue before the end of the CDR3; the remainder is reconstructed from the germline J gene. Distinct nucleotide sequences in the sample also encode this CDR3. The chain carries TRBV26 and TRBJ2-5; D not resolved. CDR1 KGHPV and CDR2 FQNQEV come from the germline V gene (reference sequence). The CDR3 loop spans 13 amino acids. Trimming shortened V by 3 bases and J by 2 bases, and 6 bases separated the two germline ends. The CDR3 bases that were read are TGTGCCAGCAGTCTCCAGGCCCAAGACACCCAGTAC. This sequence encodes CASSLQAQDTQY. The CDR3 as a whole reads CASSLQAQDTQYF.

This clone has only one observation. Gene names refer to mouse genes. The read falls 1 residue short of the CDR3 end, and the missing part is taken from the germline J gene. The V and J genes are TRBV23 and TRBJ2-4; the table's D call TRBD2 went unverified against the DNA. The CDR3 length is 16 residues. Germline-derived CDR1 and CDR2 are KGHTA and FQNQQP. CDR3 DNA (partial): TGCTCCAGCAGTCCGGGACTGGGGGGTGGTCAAAACACCTTGTAC. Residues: CSSSPGLGGGQNTLY. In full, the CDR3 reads CSSSPGLGGGQNTLYF. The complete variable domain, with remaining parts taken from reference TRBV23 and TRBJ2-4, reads DAAVTQKPRYLIKMKGQEAEMKCIPEKGHTAVFWYQQKQSKELKFLIYFQNQQPLDQIDMVKERFSAVCPSSSLCSLGIRTCEAEDSALYLCSSSPGLGGGQNTLYFGAGTRLSVL.

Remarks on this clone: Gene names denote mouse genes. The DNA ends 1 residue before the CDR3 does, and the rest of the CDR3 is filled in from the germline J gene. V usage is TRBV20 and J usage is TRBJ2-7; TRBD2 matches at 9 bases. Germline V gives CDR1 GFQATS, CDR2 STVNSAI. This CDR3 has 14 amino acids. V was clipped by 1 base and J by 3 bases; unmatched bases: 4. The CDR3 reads CGARAGLGFYEQYF. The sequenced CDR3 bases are TGTGGTGCTAGGGCCGGACTGGGGTTCTATGAACAGTAC.

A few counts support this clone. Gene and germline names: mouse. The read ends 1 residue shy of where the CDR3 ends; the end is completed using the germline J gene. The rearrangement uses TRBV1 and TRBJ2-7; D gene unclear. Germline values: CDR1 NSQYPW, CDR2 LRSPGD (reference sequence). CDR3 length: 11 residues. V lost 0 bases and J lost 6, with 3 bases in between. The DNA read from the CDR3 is TGCACCTGCAGTGCAGATATTGAACAGTAC. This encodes CTCSADIEQY. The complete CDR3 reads CTCSADIEQYF.

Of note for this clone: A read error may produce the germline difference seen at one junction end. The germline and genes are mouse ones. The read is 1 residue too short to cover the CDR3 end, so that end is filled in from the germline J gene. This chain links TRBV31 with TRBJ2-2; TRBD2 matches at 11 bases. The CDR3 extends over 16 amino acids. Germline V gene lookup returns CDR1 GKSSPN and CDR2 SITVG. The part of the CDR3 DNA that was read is TGTGTCTGGAGTCTCGGACTGGGGGGCAACACCGGGCAGCTCTAC. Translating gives CVWSLGLGGNTGQLY. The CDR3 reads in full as CVWSLGLGGNTGQLYF.

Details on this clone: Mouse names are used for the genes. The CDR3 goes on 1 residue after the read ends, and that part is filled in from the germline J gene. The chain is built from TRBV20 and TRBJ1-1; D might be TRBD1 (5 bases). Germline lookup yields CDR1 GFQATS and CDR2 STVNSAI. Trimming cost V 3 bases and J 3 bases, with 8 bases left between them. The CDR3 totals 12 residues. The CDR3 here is CGASPGYTEVFF. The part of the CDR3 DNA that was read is TGTGGTGCTAGTCCAGGGTACACAGAAGTCTTC.

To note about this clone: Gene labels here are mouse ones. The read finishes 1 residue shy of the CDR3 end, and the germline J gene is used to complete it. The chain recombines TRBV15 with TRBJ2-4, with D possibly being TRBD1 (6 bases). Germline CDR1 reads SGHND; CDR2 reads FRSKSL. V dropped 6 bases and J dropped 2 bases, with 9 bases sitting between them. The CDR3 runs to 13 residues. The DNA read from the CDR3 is TGTGCCAGCAGGTGGACAGATCAAAACACCTTGTAC. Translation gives CASRWTDQNTLY. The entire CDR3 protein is CASRWTDQNTLYF.

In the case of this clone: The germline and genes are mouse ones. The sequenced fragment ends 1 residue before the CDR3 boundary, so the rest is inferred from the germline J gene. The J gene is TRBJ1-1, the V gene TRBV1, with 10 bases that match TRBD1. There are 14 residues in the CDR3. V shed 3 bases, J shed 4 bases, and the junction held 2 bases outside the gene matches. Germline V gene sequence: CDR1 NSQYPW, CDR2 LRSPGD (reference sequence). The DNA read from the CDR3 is TGCACCTGCAGTGCTCGACAGGGGGCCACAGAAGTCTTC. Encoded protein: CTCSARQGATEVF. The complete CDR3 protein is CTCSARQGATEVFF.

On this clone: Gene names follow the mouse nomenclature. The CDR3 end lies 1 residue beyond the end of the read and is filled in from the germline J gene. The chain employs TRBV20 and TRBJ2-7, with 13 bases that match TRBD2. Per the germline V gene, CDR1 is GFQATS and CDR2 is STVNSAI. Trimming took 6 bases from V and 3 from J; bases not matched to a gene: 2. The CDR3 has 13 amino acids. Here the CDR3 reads CGAGDWGGYEQYF. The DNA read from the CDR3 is TGTGGTGCCGGGGACTGGGGGGGCTATGAACAGTAC.

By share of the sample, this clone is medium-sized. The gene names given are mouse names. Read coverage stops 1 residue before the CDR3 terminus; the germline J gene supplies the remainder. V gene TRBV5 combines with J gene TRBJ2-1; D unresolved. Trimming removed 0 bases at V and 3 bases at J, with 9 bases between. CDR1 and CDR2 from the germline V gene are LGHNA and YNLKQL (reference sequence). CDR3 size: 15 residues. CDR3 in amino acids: CASSQDPRPYAEQFF. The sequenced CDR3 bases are TGTGCCAGCAGCCAAGATCCCAGACCCTATGCTGAGCAGTTC.

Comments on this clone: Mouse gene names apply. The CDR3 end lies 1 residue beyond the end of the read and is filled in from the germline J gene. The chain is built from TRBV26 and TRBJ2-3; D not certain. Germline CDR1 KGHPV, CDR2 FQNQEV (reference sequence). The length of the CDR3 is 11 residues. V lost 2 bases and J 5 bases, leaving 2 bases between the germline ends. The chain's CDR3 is CASSLQETLYF. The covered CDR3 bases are TGTGCCAGCAGTCTGCAAGAAACGCTGTAT.